The clone carrying this T cell receptor (beta chain) was found a few times. Its antigen is undetermined. The germline V gene has CDR1 SGHVS and CDR2 FQNEAQ. The CDR3 contains 16 residues. With V trimmed by 0 bases and J by 7 bases, 11 bases remained unmatched. The data stem from a study of CD8 T cells in ankylosing spondylitis. Study results and limitations: Disease-linked clones bore a CD8+ phenotype, appearing relatively rarely in peripheral blood. Disease-associated clones were reportedly significantly overrepresented in matched ankylosing spondylitis synovial fluid. Seemingly distinctive of ankylosing spondylitis blood was a TCR beta motif formed by eight highly homologous variants.

For TCR beta, libraries came from quantitative 5'-RACE with molecular barcodes. TCRdb re-derived calls from the 5' RACE reads in MiXCR, one entry per CDR3 protein. The repertoire includes about 440,000 distinct CDR3 sequences, roughly a sixth of them detected once, and approximately 0.97% sits in the top ten. Sequences were obtained from blood, either unsorted or a sorted T cell fraction (not recorded which). The source of this sequence is a male donor with ankylosing spondylitis. The chain couples TRBV7-8 to TRBJ2-7, with TRBD1 identical over 8 bases. This chain's CDR3 is CASSLAHGTGYWEQYF. Here the CDR3 DNA reads TGTGCCAGCAGCTTAGCCCACGGGACAGGCTATTGGGAGCAGTACTTC.